The T cell receptor (beta chain) under discussion was sequenced for a study of cytomegalovirus exposure and HLA in healthy donors. Study details: Later analysis reported that the roughly 130 validation repertoires shared the platform of the roughly 680 first-cohort repertoires. Study results and caveats: TCR beta chains numbering under 200 were designated cytomegalovirus-associated.

Germline CDR1 and CDR2: DFQATT and SNEGSKA (reference sequence). The CDR3 spans 11 residues. Trimming took off 6 bases at V and 9 bases at J, with 12 bases between the two ends. A note on this clone: As yet, its antigen is unknown.

Profiling relied on immunoSEQ multiplex PCR, and the TCRdb table lists in-frame clones only, not all of them. In the table there are hundreds of thousands of clones, roughly 80% of which are singletons. The chain links TRBV20-1 to TRBJ2-1; D unclear. Sequenced input: PBMCs. The TCR originated in a woman under 30 in good health and CMV-seronegative. CDR3: CSARTMGEQFF. DNA of the CDR3: TGCAGTGCCAGAACAATGGGTGAGCAGTTCTTC.